These T cell receptor beta chains were read from a single sample in a study of shared clonotypes between healthy human individuals. TCRdb's copy holds only in-frame clones and misses some; the assay was immunoSEQ multiplex PCR. In the table there are around 530,000 clones, around 78% of which are singletons. The sample was PBMCs. Every receptor here comes from a woman in her thirties or forties in good health. Some clones in this sample may be carry-over from other donors' samples. The CDR3 runs from the conserved cysteine through the conserved F or W. D genes are given only for firm matches. Clone size appears in some rows only: once, few, many, or a class for an expanded clone.

clone_size j_call v_call d_call cdr3_nt cdr3_aa
NA TRBJ2-2 TRBV7-3 TRBD1 TGTGCCAGCAGCCCTGACAGGGGGCAGGGCGGGGAGCTGTTTTTT CASSPDRGQGGELFF
NA TRBJ2-3 TRBV5-1 TRBD2 TGCGCCAGCACGACCCTAGCGGATAGCACAGATACGCAGTATTTT CASTTLADSTDTQYF
NA TRBJ1-5 TRBV19 TRBD1 TGTGCCAGCTGGGACAGGCATCAGCCCCAGCATTTT CASWDRHQPQHF
few TRBJ2-1 TRBV30 NA TGTGCCTGGAGTGTACTGATGTTTGCCGACGCGCAGTTCTTC CAWSVLMFADAQFF
NA TRBJ2-1 TRBV10-3 TRBD2 TGTGCCATCAGTGAGCCGACCCCAGGACTAGCGGTAGCTGAGCAGTTCTTC CAISEPTPGLAVAEQFF
NA TRBJ2-7 TRBV6-8 NA TGTGCCAGCACCTACGATTCACTTCAGGCGTTTAGTTTAAAGGCCTACGAGCAGTACTTC CASTYDSLQAFSLKAYEQYF
many TRBJ1-2 TRBV28 TRBD1 TGTGCCACTCCCACCCAGGGGGCGGGCTATGGCTACACCTTC CATPTQGAGYGYTF
NA TRBJ2-6 TRBV7-9 NA TGTGCCAGCACTCCAACAGCCCTCTCTGGGGCCAACGTCCTGACTTTC CASTPTALSGANVLTF
NA TRBJ1-4 TRBV5-1 NA TGCGCCAGCAGCCTAAGGCCCGGAGGGACTAATGAAAAACTGTTTTTT CASSLRPGGTNEKLFF
NA TRBJ2-3 TRBV2 NA TGTGCCAGCAGCCTAGACCTCACAGATACGCAGTATTTT CASSLDLTDTQYF
NA TRBJ2-1 TRBV30 NA TGTGCCTGGAGTGTACAGCAGGGGAGGGCGGGAGTCGGGGCCTACAATGAGCAGTTCTTC CAWSVQQGRAGVGAYNEQFF
NA TRBJ2-1 TRBV7-2 TRBD2 TGTGCCAGCAGCTCTAGCGGGAGGGTTCTGTTCTTC CASSSSGRVLFF
NA TRBJ1-1 TRBV10-2 NA TGCGCCAGCAGTGAGTCGGGTACTGAAGCTTTCTTT CASSESGTEAFF
NA TRBJ2-7 TRBV6-5 NA TGTGCCAGCAGGGAGCTACGTCGGTTGGACGAGCAGTGCTTC CASRELRRLDEQCF
NA TRBJ2-7 TRBV5-4 TRBD2 TGTGCCAGCAGCGCCCCGGGGGGGAGCGGGGTAAACTACGAGCAGTACTTC CASSAPGGSGVNYEQYF
once TRBJ2-2 TRBV7-2 TRBD1 TGTGCCAGCAAAAGGGACAGGGATACCGGGGAGCTGTTTTTT CASKRDRDTGELFF
NA TRBJ2-2 TRBV30 NA TGTGCCTGGAGGTTCCCGGGGTCGGACACCGGGGAGCTGTTTTTT CAWRFPGSDTGELFF
NA TRBJ2-2 TRBV9 TRBD1 TGTGCCAGCAGCGCCCTCCCAGGGGGCTTCGACACCGGGGAGCTGTTTTTT CASSALPGGFDTGELFF
NA TRBJ2-7 TRBV6-1 TRBD2 TGTGCCAGCAGTGAGGGAGGGACCGGGCTCCACTACGAGCAGTACTTC CASSEGGTGLHYEQYF
NA TRBJ2-7 TRBV27 NA TGTGCCAGCAGCTCACCCGCCTACGAGCAGTACTTC CASSSPAYEQYF
NA TRBJ2-4 TRBV10-2 TRBD2 TGCGCCAGCAGGCAGACTAGCAGGGACATTCAGTACTTC CASRQTSRDIQYF
NA TRBJ2-1 TRBV2 TRBD1 TGTGCCACCCCCCGCGTCCGGGACAGCTCCTACAATGAGCAGTTCTTC CATPRVRDSSYNEQFF
NA TRBJ2-5 TRBV14 NA TGTGCCAGCAGCCAATGGACTCCAGAGACCCAGTACTTC CASSQWTPETQYF
few TRBJ1-3 TRBV6-5 NA TGTGCCAGCAGTTACCAGCAGGGTGGTGGAAACACCATATATTTT CASSYQQGGGNTIYF
NA TRBJ2-6 TRBV2 NA TGTGCCAGCCGTTTAGAGGGGGTCCCTGGGGCCAACGTCCTGACTTTC CASRLEGVPGANVLTF
NA TRBJ2-2 TRBV10-3 TRBD2 TGTGCCATCAGTACCGGGACTAGAACCGGGGAGCTGTTTTTT CAISTGTRTGELFF
few TRBJ1-2 TRBV7-9 NA TGTGCCAGCAGCCCGGGGCGGCTAGAAGGCTACACCTTC CASSPGRLEGYTF
once TRBJ2-1 TRBV13 NA TGTGCCAGCAGCTTAGGGGGTCACAGTAACAATGAGCAGTTCTTC CASSLGGHSNNEQFF
NA TRBJ2-2 TRBV27 NA TGTGCCAGCAGTAAGATAGGGAACACCGGGGAGCTGTTTTTT CASSKIGNTGELFF
NA TRBJ2-7 TRBV29-1 NA TGCAGCGTAACCCGGACGCCCTTGGGGGAGCAGTACTTC CSVTRTPLGEQYF
few TRBJ2-5 TRBV19 NA TGTGCCAGCCGACAGGGAGGTCGGGAGACCCAGTACTTC CASRQGGRETQYF
NA TRBJ1-5 TRBV2 NA TGTGCCAGCAGTGAGAGGGGGGTTAACAATCAGCCCCAGCATTTT CASSERGVNNQPQHF
NA TRBJ2-7 TRBV30 TRBD2 TGTGCCTGGAGTCCGTTCGGGAGGGGCGAGTCCTACGAGCAGTACTTC CAWSPFGRGESYEQYF
NA TRBJ2-7 TRBV7-9 NA TGTGCCAGCAGCAATCTACAGACTAGGCCCCACTTC CASSNLQTRPHF
many TRBJ2-3 TRBV2 TRBD2 TGTGCCAGCCTTAGCGGGAGCACGCAGTATTTT CASLSGSTQYF
NA TRBJ2-7 TRBV5-1 TRBD1 TGCGCCAGCAGCCGTGGGACAGGGGGTGATTACGAGCAGTACTTC CASSRGTGGDYEQYF
NA TRBJ2-4 TRBV5-6 TRBD1 TGTGCCAGCAGCGCGACAGGGATAAAGTTCGGGAAAAACATTCAGTACTTC CASSATGIKFGKNIQYF
NA TRBJ2-5 TRBV18 NA TGTGCCAGCTCACCACCGTCAACTATGGAGACCCAGTACTTC CASSPPSTMETQYF
NA TRBJ2-7 TRBV5-1 NA TGCGCCAGCAGCTTGGCCGAAGGGTGGGGAGCCTACGAGCAGTACTTC CASSLAEGWGAYEQYF
few TRBJ1-2 TRBV5-6 NA TGTGCCAGCAGCCGTGAGACCAGGGGAGTCTATGGCTACACCTTC CASSRETRGVYGYTF
NA TRBJ2-3 TRBV29-1 NA TGCAGCGTTGTGACAAGCCTCACAGATACGCAGTATTTT CSVVTSLTDTQYF
NA TRBJ1-5 TRBV28 TRBD1 TGTGCCAGCAGCCCGACAGGGCTGGGAAATCAGCCCCAGCATTTT CASSPTGLGNQPQHF
NA TRBJ2-1 TRBV12-2 NA TGTGCAGCTCCGGACAGGGCCCGCGATGAGCAGTTCTTC CAAPDRARDEQFF
NA TRBJ2-7 TRBV19 TRBD1 TGTGCCACCCCAGACAGGGGTATTCTAAACGAGCAGTACTTC CATPDRGILNEQYF
NA TRBJ2-2 TRBV7-3 TRBD2 TGTGCCAGCAGCTTAAATCCTAGCGGTAACACCGGGGAGCTGTTTTTT CASSLNPSGNTGELFF
NA TRBJ1-1 TRBV6-5 TRBD1 TGTGCCAGCAGTTACGACAGGGGTCGAGGTACTGAAGCTTTCTTT CASSYDRGRGTEAFF
NA TRBJ2-3 TRBV7-9 NA TGTGCCAGCAGCTCCCGGGTTCCCACAGGGAGCACAGATACGCAGTATTTT CASSSRVPTGSTDTQYF
NA TRBJ2-2 TRBV29-1 NA TGCAGCGTTGTGCCCAGGGAGAACACCGGGGAGCTGTTTTTT CSVVPRENTGELFF
NA TRBJ2-2 TRBV27 TRBD2 TGTGCCAGCAGTCCCTCTAGCGGGAGGCACACCGGGGAGCTGTTTTTT CASSPSSGRHTGELFF
NA TRBJ2-7 TRBV7-6 NA TGTGCCAGCAGCTTAGCGGGCAGGGGGGCCGAGCAGTACTTC CASSLAGRGAEQYF
once TRBJ2-5 TRBV30 TRBD1 TGTGCCTGGAGCCACAGGGGGTGGGAGACCCAGTACTTC CAWSHRGWETQYF
NA TRBJ2-2 TRBV29-1 NA TGCAGCGTCTCTCACAGGGAAAACACCGGGGAGCTGTTTTTT CSVSHRENTGELFF
NA TRBJ2-1 TRBV6-1 NA TGTGCCAGCAGTAAACGGGCCGAGAGGTACAATGAGCAGTTCTTC CASSKRAERYNEQFF